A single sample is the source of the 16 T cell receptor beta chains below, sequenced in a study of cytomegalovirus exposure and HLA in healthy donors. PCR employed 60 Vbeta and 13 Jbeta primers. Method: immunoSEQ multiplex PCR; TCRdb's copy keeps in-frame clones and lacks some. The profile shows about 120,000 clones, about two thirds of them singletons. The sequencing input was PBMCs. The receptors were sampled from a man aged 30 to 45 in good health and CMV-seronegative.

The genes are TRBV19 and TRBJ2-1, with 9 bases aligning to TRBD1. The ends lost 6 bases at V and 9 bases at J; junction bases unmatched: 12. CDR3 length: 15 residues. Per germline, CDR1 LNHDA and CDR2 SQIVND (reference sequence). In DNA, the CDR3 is TGTGCCAGTAGGGGCCTCACAGGGGGCTCGGGTGAGCAGTTCTTC. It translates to CASRGLTGGSGEQFF.

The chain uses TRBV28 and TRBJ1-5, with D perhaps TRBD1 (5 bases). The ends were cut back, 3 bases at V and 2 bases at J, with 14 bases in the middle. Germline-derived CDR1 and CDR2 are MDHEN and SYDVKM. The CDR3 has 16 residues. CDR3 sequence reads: CASSFSRGNGNQPQHF. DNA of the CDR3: TGTGCCAGCAGTTTCAGTCGGGGGAATGGCAATCAGCCCCAGCATTTT.

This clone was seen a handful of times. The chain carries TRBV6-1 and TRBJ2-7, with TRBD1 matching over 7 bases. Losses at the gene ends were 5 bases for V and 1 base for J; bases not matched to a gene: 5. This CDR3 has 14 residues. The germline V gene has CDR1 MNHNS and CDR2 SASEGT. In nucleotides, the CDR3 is TGTGCCAGCAGTCCAAGGGGGCAGTCCTACGAGCAGTACTTC. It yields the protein CASSPRGQSYEQYF.

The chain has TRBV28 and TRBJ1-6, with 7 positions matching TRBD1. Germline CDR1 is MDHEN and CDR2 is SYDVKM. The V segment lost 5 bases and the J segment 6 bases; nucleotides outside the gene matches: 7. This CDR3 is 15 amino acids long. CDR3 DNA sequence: TGTGCCAGCAGTCGACAGGGTACATCTAATTCACCCCTCCACTTT. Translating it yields CASSRQGTSNSPLHF.

The CDR3 region has the DNA TGTGCCATCAGTGATGGGGGGTCCGGGGAGCTGTTTTTT. Translating gives CAISDGGSGELFF. The chain combines TRBV10-3 with TRBJ2-2, with D tentatively TRBD2 (6 bases). This CDR3 contains 13 residues. Trimming pared 3 bases from V and 6 bases from J, leaving 8 bases between. Germline CDR1 reads ENHRY; CDR2 reads SYGVKD.

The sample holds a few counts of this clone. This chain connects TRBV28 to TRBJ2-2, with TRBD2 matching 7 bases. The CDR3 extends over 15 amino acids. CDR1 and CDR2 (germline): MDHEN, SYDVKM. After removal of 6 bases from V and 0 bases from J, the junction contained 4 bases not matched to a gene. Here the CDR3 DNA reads TGTGCCAGCAGGTCGGGGAGGGCGAACACCGGGGAGCTGTTTTTT. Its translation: CASRSGRANTGELFF.

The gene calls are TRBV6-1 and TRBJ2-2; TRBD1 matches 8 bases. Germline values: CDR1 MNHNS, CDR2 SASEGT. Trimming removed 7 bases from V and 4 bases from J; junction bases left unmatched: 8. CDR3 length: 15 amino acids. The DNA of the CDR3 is TGTGCCAGCAAGTCCCAGGGGGCTGGCACCGGGGAGCTGTTTTTT. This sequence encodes CASKSQGAGTGELFF.

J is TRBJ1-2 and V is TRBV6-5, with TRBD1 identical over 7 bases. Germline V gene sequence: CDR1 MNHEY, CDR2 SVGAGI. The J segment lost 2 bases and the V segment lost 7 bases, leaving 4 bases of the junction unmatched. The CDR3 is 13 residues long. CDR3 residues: CASMTTGNYGYTF. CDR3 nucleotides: TGTGCCAGCATGACGACAGGGAACTATGGCTACACCTTC.

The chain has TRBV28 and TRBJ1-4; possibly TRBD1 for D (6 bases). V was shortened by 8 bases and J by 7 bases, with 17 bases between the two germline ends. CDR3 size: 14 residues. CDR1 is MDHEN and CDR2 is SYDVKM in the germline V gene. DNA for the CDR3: TGTGCCAGCGAGATTGGGGGGGGCTCTGAAAAACTGTTTTTT. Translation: CASEIGGGSEKLFF.

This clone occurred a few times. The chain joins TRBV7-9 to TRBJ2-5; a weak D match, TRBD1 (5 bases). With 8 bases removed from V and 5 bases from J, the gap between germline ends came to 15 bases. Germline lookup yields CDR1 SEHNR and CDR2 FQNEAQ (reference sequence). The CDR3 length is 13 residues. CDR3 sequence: CASAIVGRETQYF. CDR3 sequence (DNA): TGTGCCAGCGCTATAGTGGGGCGGGAGACCCAGTACTTC.

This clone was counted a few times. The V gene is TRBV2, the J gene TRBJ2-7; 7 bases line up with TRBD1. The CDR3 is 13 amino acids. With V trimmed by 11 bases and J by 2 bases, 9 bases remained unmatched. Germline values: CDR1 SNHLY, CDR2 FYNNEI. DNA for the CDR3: TGTGCCGGCCACCGGGACAGCCCCTACGAGCAGTACTTC. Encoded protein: CAGHRDSPYEQYF.

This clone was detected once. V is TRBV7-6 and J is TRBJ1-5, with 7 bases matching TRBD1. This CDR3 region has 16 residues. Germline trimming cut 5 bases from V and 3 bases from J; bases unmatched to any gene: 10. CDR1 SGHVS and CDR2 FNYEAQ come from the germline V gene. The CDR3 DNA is TGTGCCAGCAGCCTAGAACAGGGGCGCGCCAATCAGCCCCAGCATTTT. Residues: CASSLEQGRANQPQHF.

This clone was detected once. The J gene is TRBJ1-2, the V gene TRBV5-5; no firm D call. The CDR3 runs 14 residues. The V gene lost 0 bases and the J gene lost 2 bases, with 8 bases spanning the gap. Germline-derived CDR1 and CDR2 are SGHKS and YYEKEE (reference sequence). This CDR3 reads CASSLGRENYGYTF. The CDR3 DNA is TGTGCCAGCAGCTTGGGACGGGAGAACTATGGCTACACCTTC.

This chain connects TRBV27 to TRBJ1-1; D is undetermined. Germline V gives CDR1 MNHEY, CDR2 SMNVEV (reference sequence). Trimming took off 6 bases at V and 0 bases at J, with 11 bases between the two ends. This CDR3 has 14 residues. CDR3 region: CASRVAHVNTEAFF. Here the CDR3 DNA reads TGTGCCAGCAGGGTAGCACATGTGAACACTGAAGCTTTCTTT.

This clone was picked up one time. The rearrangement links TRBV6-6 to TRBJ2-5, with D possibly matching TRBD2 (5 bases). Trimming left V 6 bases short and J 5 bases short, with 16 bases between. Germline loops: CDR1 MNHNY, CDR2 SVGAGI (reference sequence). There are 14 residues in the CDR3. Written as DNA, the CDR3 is TGTGCCAGCAGCCATATAGGTTCGGGGGAGACCCAGTACTTC. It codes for CASSHIGSGETQYF.

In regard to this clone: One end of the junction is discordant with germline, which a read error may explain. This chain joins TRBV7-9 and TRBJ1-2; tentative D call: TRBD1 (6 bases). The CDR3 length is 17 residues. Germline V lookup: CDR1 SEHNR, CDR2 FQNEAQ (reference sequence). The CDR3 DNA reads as TGTTCCAGCAGCCCCCCCGGGACACCCACAGCTAACTATGGCTACACCTTC. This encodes CSSSPPGTPTANYGYTF. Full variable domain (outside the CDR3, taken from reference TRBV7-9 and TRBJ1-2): DTGVSQNPRHKITKRGQNVTFRCDPISEHNRLYWYRQTLGQGPEFLTYFQNEAQLEKSRLLSDRFSAERPKGSFSTLEIQRTEQGDSAMYLCSSSPPGTPTANYGYTFGSGTRLTVV.